One and the same sample provided the 12 T cell receptor beta chains below, sequenced in a study of early T cells in non-severe SARS-CoV-2 infection. From the 5' RACE reads, TCRdb called clonotypes with MiXCR, one entry per CDR3 protein. Of roughly 120,000 distinct CDR3 sequences in the sample, 14% to 15% were seen once. Sequenced: whole blood. Source of these receptors: an adult who was a healthcare worker with PCR-confirmed SARS-CoV-2 infection or an uninfected control (not recorded which).

This clonotype was seen more than once but under ten times. The V call is TRBV29-1, the J call TRBJ1-1; no clear D gene. The CDR3 spans 13 residues. Trimming removed 7 bases at V and 5 bases at J, with 17 bases between. The germline CDR1 and CDR2 sequences are SQVTM and ANQGSEA. The CDR3 here is CSGSRRGGTEAFF. In DNA, the CDR3 is TGCAGCGGCTCGAGACGGGGTGGGACTGAAGCTTTCTTT.

This clonotype was seen a handful of times. The J gene is TRBJ1-2, the V gene TRBV29-1; D call uncertain. V shed 0 bases and J shed 6 bases, with 20 bases lying between them. In germline, CDR1 is SQVTM, CDR2 ANQGSEA. The CDR3 length is 16 residues. The CDR3 bases are TGCAGCGTTGAAGATCATTTCCCGGACCGAGAAAATGGCTACACCTTC. Translation: CSVEDHFPDRENGYTF.

V and J are TRBV3-1 and TRBJ1-1; D remains unclear. The CDR3 spans 13 residues. With 4 bases removed from V and 1 base from J, the gap between germline ends came to 7 bases. The V gene's germline CDR1 is LGHDT and CDR2 YNNKEL (reference sequence). The CDR3 loop is CASSPYENTEAFF. The CDR3 region has the DNA TGTGCCAGCAGCCCTTACGAGAACACTGAAGCTTTCTTT.

A few counts support this clonotype. The chain carries TRBV7-8 and TRBJ2-7, with TRBD2 matching 11 bases. Looked up from germline, CDR1 is SGHVS and CDR2 is FQNEAQ. The V and J ends lost 2 bases and 2 bases, in that order; junction bases with no gene match: 5. This CDR3 contains 16 residues. The CDR3 coding sequence is TGTGCCAGCAGCTTAACTAGCGGGGGAGACCCCTACGAGCAGTACTTC. Its translation: CASSLTSGGDPYEQYF.

Only a few counts were recorded for this clonotype. The gene calls are TRBV5-1 and TRBJ1-1, with 9 bases fitting TRBD1. After removal of 0 bases from V and 5 bases from J, the junction contained 8 bases not matched to a gene. There are 16 residues in the CDR3. Germline lookup yields CDR1 SGHRS and CDR2 YFSETQ. CDR3 in amino acids: CASSLGDRERRTEAFF. The CDR3 coding sequence is TGCGCCAGCAGCTTGGGGGACAGGGAAAGAAGGACTGAAGCTTTCTTT. Supplemented by reference TRBV5-1 and TRBJ1-1, the full variable domain reads KAGVTQTPRYLIKTRGQQVTLSCSPISGHRSVSWYQQTPGQGLQFLFEYFSETQRNKGNFPGRFSGRQFSNSRSEMNVSTLELGDSALYLCASSLGDRERRTEAFFGQGTRLTVV.

The table lists this clonotype with a few counts. This chain uses TRBV3-1 with TRBJ1-1, with D tentatively TRBD1 (6 bases). Germline lookup yields CDR1 LGHDT and CDR2 YNNKEL (reference sequence). The CDR3 is made up of 15 amino acids. Trimming took 3 bases from V and 0 from J, leaving 11 bases between them. CDR3 bases: TGTGCCAGCAGCCAGGGGGCCCTTGTGAACACTGAAGCTTTCTTT. Protein sequence: CASSQGALVNTEAFF.

The chain uses TRBV7-9 and TRBJ2-2; TRBD2 aligns across 9 bases. With V trimmed by 6 bases and J by 8 bases, 4 bases remained unmatched. The germline gives CDR1 SEHNR, CDR2 FQNEAQ (reference sequence). This CDR3 spans 13 amino acids. The CDR3 region is CASRPLAGGELFF. In DNA, the CDR3 is TGTGCCAGCAGACCTCTAGCGGGGGGGGAGCTGTTTTTT.

This clonotype was recorded at least ten times. V and J are TRBV25-1 and TRBJ1-2, with TRBD1 matching over 8 bases. Germline V gene lookup returns CDR1 MGHDK and CDR2 SYGVNS. The ends lost 5 bases at V and 8 bases at J; junction bases unmatched: 10. The CDR3 spans 14 residues. Here the CDR3 DNA reads TGTGCCAGCAGTAATCCAGGGGGCATAGGCGGCTACACCTTC. It yields the protein CASSNPGGIGGYTF.

The rearrangement links TRBV7-2 to TRBJ2-3, with 7 bases fitting TRBD1. Trimming cost V 5 bases and J 10 bases; bases outside gene matches: 9. This CDR3 has 13 amino acids. CDR1 is SGHTA and CDR2 is FQGNSA in the germline V gene. The CDR3 is CASSPRQGSAQYF. In DNA form, the CDR3 reads TGTGCCAGCAGCCCAAGACAGGGTTCTGCGCAGTATTTT.

This clonotype appeared a few times. The rearrangement joins TRBV19 to TRBJ1-2; D perhaps matches TRBD1 (5 bases). Germline CDR1 and CDR2: LNHDA and SQIVND (reference sequence). The ends were cut back, 6 bases at V and 4 bases at J, with 15 bases in the middle. CDR3 size: 14 residues. The CDR3 region is CASRAGQGSYGYTF. The CDR3 DNA follows: TGTGCCAGTAGGGCGGGGCAAGGCAGCTATGGCTACACCTTC.

The chain couples TRBV11-3 to TRBJ2-1; 8 bases agree with TRBD2. The CDR3 runs 15 residues. CDR1 SGHNT and CDR2 YENEEA come from the germline V gene. V was clipped by 5 bases and J by 4 bases; unmatched bases: 7. The CDR3 is CASSRSGDKYNEQFF. The DNA for the CDR3 is TGTGCCAGCAGCCGTAGCGGGGATAAATACAATGAGCAGTTCTTC.

This clonotype has just a few counts. This chain joins TRBV7-9 and TRBJ2-2; D is ambiguous. The CDR3 has 14 amino acids. Looked up from germline, CDR1 is SEHNR and CDR2 is FQNEAQ (reference sequence). V was cut by 4 bases and J by 6 bases, with 12 bases left in between. This chain's CDR3 is CASSSVGFSGELFF. CDR3 DNA: TGTGCCAGCAGCTCAGTGGGGTTTTCCGGGGAGCTGTTTTTT.